The clone carrying this T cell receptor beta chain was recorded at least ten times. Priming of first-strand cDNA relied on TRAV- and TRBV-specific primers (covering alpha and beta chains). Using a constant-region primer together with a V-primer adapter, TCRs were subjected to 20 PCR cycles of amplification. One entry per CDR3 protein, called by TCRdb with MiXCR from the reads. The sample has about 58,000 distinct CDR3 sequences, about 25% seen once. The source of the sample is a study of low-dose radiotherapy and immunotherapy resistance in tumors. In the study overall: Patients were on oral aspirin 300 mg taken daily for four cycles from cycle 1 day 1.

The time point here: after trial treatment. Described treatment: LDRT plus nivolumab, ipilimumab, low-dose cyclophosphamide and aspirin (RACIN trial). The germline V gene encodes CDR1 MNHEY and CDR2 SVGAGI. Trimming pared 0 bases from V and 4 bases from J, leaving 6 bases between. This CDR3 is 13 amino acids long. This chain connects TRBV6-5 to TRBJ2-5, with D unclear. Source: PBMCs, taken after low-dose radiotherapy plus immunotherapy. The TCR sequence derives from a male donor with prostate cancer. This CDR3 is CASSYSTRETQYF. CDR3 DNA: TGTGCCAGCAGTTACTCGACAAGAGAGACCCAGTACTTC.